The entry below describes one T cell receptor (beta chain). What it binds is unknown. This record belongs to a study of T-cell memory formation after mild COVID-19. In the study overall: The two donors had largely donor-specific TCR clusters. Findings and caveats of the study: Later expanders leaned toward CD4+, whereas clones contracting from day 15 to 85 were balanced CD4/CD8. CD8+ contracting clones occupied EMRA, while CD4+ ones occupied mainly CM and EM.

5'RACE primed at constant segments yielded TCR alpha and TCR beta cDNA libraries bearing sample barcodes and UMIs. A single record per CDR3 protein comes from TCRdb applying MiXCR to the 5' RACE reads. The sample carries roughly 250,000 distinct CDR3 sequences, less than 20% recorded once. CDR1 is SGHTA, CDR2 FQGNSA, per germline. The V and J ends lost 4 bases and 9 bases, in that order; junction bases with no gene match: 10. The CDR3 totals 15 residues. The chain is built from TRBV7-2 and TRBJ2-1; TRBD2 agrees at 9 bases. Material: PBMCs or a T cell subset sorted from them (not recorded which). The receptor's source is a man between 18 and 29 years old who had mild COVID-19 (a few samples of this study predate the infection). Cell type and time point are not known. CDR3 nucleotide sequence: TGTGCCAGCAGCTACCAGCGGGGGGCCTGGGGTGAGCAGTTCTTC. Amino acid sequence: CASSYQRGAWGEQFF.